This TCR beta chain was recorded in a study of blood T cell repertoires in COVID-19 (dated by TCRdb to the early 2020s). Broadly, across the study: Samples covering the acute and convalescent phases of COVID-19 were provided by collaborators in the United States, Italy and Spain. The repertoires were released in a freely available public database meant as a resource for research on the immune response to SARS-CoV-2. Where available, HLA class I and class II types were obtained from metadata supplied by the sample provider rather than from assay-based typing. Deeply sampled blood TCRbeta repertoires from subjects exposed to, actively infected with, or recovered from COVID-19 were included in the dataset. The sample metadata nearly always contained a de-identified subject ID, COVID-19 status, age in years and sex. The prospective study material was composed of cDNA or gDNA derived from T cells, B-cell-depleted T cells, or PBMCs. Samples came from the ongoing ImmuneRACE study (first 160 participants) plus 1,254 subjects from 6 global collaborators.

Collaborating institutions collected whole blood in K2EDTA tubes following their own protocols. For TCRbeta analysis, collaborator samples were shipped as frozen whole blood, as isolated PBMCs, or as DNA extracted from either sample type. TCRbeta CDR3 regions were amplified from genomic DNA by means of the immunoSEQ Assay, a bias-controlled multiplex PCR. The original pipeline was this. Within the assay, amplification of reference gene primers was used to estimate how many nucleated cells each sample contained. To quantify the absolute abundance of each unique TCRbeta CDR3 rearrangement, sequence reads were collapsed and filtered. Productive Simpson clonality was computed per sample as the square root of Simpson's diversity index over productive rearrangements. TCRdb re-hosts the immuneACCESS table, in-frame sequences only. Its copies lack some clones; in the studies checked, an unresolved V gene accounts for under half of them, and the cause for the rest is not known. The V and J calls and clone size come from that table; D and trimming were worked out from the DNA. A total of 200,000 to 300,000 clones appear in this sample, 83% of them only once. The top ten hold over 4.5% of the sample.

V has 5 bases trimmed and J has 3 bases trimmed; junction bases matching no gene number 3. Reading from cysteine to phenylalanine, the CDR3 counts 14 amino acids. Of all the DNA, just the CDR3 is kept, 42 bases in frame from base 1. CDR1 and CDR2 are drawn from the germline V gene: SGHAT, FQNNGV. A remark on this clone: There is no known antigen for this receptor. Per-nucleotide qualities are absent, and no much larger clonotype sits a single base away.

What the study reported, not specific to this receptor: The quantity of clinical and demographic metadata differed by source and by participant and was supplied without curation.

Sequencing input: peripheral blood. This sequence was found in a human donor in a cohort sampled during active COVID-19. The rearrangement combines TRBV11-2 with TRBJ2-7, and 11 junction bases match TRBD1. The DNA sequence is TGTGCCAGCAGCCTGGACAGGGGGCTCTACGAGCAGTACTTC. It encodes CASSLDRGLYEQYF. This CDR3, with the reference TRBV11-2 and TRBJ2-7 proteins standing in past its ends, gives the full variable domain EAGVAQSPRYKIIEKRQSVAFWCNPISGHATLYWYQQILGQGPKLLIQFQNNGVVDDSQLPKDRFSAERLKGVDSTLKIQPAKLEDSAVYLCASSLDRGLYEQYFGPGTRLTVT.